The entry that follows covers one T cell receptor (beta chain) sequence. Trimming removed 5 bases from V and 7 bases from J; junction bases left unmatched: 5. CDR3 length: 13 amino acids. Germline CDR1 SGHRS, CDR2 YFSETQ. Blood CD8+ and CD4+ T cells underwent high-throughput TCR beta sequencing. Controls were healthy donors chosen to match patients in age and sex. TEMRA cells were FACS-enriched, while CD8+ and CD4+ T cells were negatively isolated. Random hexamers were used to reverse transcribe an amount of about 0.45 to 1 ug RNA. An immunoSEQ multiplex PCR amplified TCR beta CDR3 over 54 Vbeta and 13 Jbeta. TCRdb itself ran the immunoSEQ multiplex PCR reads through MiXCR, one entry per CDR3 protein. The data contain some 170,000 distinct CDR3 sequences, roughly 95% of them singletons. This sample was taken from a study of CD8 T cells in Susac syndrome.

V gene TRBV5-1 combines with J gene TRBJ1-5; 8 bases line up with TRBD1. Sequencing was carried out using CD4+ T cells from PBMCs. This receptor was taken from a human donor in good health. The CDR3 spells CASSPTGGQPQHF. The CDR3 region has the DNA TGCGCCAGCAGTCCCACAGGGGGGCAGCCCCAGCATTTT. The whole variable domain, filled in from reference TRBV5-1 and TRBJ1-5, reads KAGVTQTPRYLIKTRGQQVTLSCSPISGHRSVSWYQQTPGQGLQFLFEYFSETQRNKGNFPGRFSGRQFSNSRSEMNVSTLELGDSALYLCASSPTGGQPQHFGDGTRLSIL.